Listed here is a single T cell receptor beta chain. Its antigen is currently unknown. The J segment lost 3 bases and the V segment lost 4 bases, leaving 13 bases of the junction unmatched. Germline CDR1 and CDR2: SGHDT and YYEEEE. The CDR3 is made up of 17 amino acids. The sample is drawn from a study of cytomegalovirus exposure and HLA in healthy donors. Study-wide results and limits: In vitro confirmation showed a few CMV-associated chains to be CMV antigen specific. Rarity held for most TCR sequences, but there were some public TCRs that occurred in many donors. Reportedly, cytomegalovirus status was diagnosed with high sensitivity and specificity.

Clones were sequenced by immunoSEQ multiplex PCR, and TCRdb holds only the in-frame ones, with some missing. Of roughly 48,000 clones listed, around 94% are singletons. The sequence derives from a woman between 18 and 29 years old in good health and CMV-seropositive. The chain combines TRBV5-6 with TRBJ2-1; 7 nucleotides line up with TRBD2. The sample was PBMCs. In DNA, the CDR3 is TGTGCCAGCAGCCCCCTGAGTCTAGCGGAGATCTACAATGAGCAGTTCTTC. Translating it yields CASSPLSLAEIYNEQFF.